This T cell receptor (beta chain) was observed in a study of T cell responses to AZD1222 COVID-19 vaccine. Points from the study as a whole: Among the donors, most were white British and more were female, and clonal diversity was possibly underestimated. The study found Spike-specific TCR breadth and depth rose after two AZD1222 doses. In the spike-specific TCR repertoire, nearly half reportedly target unmutated variant regions.

A remark on this clone: Its specificity is not known.

Second doses were pooled across both intervals (about 4 or about 12 weeks). The method was immunoSEQ multiplex PCR; TCRdb's version includes in-frame clones alone and lacks a portion of them. Seen here are around 120,000 clones, about 91% observed once, and the top ten hold around 1.5%. Per germline, CDR1 DFQATT and CDR2 SNEGSKA (reference sequence). V was cut by 6 bases and J by 8 bases, with 11 bases left in between. CDR3 length: 11 residues. The rearrangement joins TRBV20-1 to TRBJ2-1; D is unresolved. The source is an adult who received the AZD1222 COVID-19 vaccine. Sequenced material: peripheral blood, taken 28 days after the second AZD1222 dose. CDR3 region: CSAPKIHEQFF. Here the CDR3 DNA reads TGCAGTGCCCCCAAAATACATGAGCAGTTCTTC.